A single TCR beta chain is shown here with its context. Its antigen is currently unknown. The data derive from a study of metastatic and nonmetastatic thyroid tumors. Overall study: Comparative analysis of repertoires was undertaken across blood and tumor or nodule tissue obtained from malignant and benign thyroid patients.

Points from the study as a whole: It was reported that TCR beta diversity was significantly higher in malignant thyroid tumors than benign nodules, in blood and tumor.

The ends were cut back, 5 bases at V and 8 bases at J, with 15 bases in the middle. The CDR3 loop spans 13 amino acids. Germline CDR1 MNHNS, CDR2 SASEGT. Not a single patient had been given any form of treatment at any point before undergoing thyroid surgery. In the original analysis: The study took CDR3 differences across clinicopathological groups and made a distant-metastasis classifier for papillary thyroid cancer from them. TCRdb re-processed the PCR reads through MiXCR. The V and J calls here are based on TCRdb, not the publication. The profile shows under 100,000 clones, roughly 8.6% of them singletons.

This chain joins TRBV6-1 and TRBJ1-2; TRBD1 is a possible D gene (5 bases). The sample consisted of blood. This clonotype was obtained from a female donor with papillary thyroid cancer or a benign thyroid nodule (not recorded which). Some clones in this sample may be carry-over from other donors' samples. Here the CDR3 DNA reads TGTGCCAGCAGTCTCCCGACGGGACGAGGCTACACCTTC. As protein: CASSLPTGRGYTF.